The source of this T cell receptor beta chain is a study of blood T cell repertoires in COVID-19. Study as a whole: The United States, Italy and Spain provided the acute and convalescent COVID-19 samples. Nucleic acid was either cDNA or gDNA, and it came from T cells, B-cell-depleted T cells, or PBMCs.

Study processing details: Amplifying reference gene primers gave estimates of nucleated cell counts. Profiled with immunoSEQ multiplex PCR; TCRdb holds only in-frame clones, not every one. Clonal size and the V and J genes are those of that table, whereas D and trimming came from the DNA. Of more than 120,000 clones in the sample, about 89% are singletons; the top ten hold about 37%. J gave up 7 bases and V 5 bases, and 10 bases lay outside the gene matches. The germline V gene has CDR1 SGHRS and CDR2 YFSETQ. The CDR3 is made up of 16 amino acids. The chain links TRBV5-1 to TRBJ1-6, with TRBD1 identical over 9 bases. The sequence was collected from a man between 50 and 59 years old who had recovered from COVID-19. The sample comprised peripheral blood. The CDR3 loop is CASRTNPGTGNSPLHF. In DNA, the CDR3 is TGCGCCAGCAGAACTAATCCCGGGACAGGGAATTCACCCCTCCACTTT.